These T cell receptor beta chains were read from a single sample in a study of T cells after yellow fever vaccination. TCRdb reanalysed the 5' RACE reads using MiXCR and keeps one entry per CDR3 protein. The sample records 300,000 or so distinct CDR3 sequences, about 6.9% being singletons. This specimen consisted of PBMCs, obtained approximately 47 days after the first yellow fever vaccination. These receptors came from a man between 18 and 29 years old who received the YFV17D yellow fever vaccine. Each CDR3 is given with its conserved first and last residue.

TRBV19	TRBJ1-5	CASSILFSNQPQHF
TRBV7-6	TRBJ2-2	CASSQDPRAGWTGELFF
TRBV5-4	TRBJ1-6	CASSRRASNSPLHF
TRBV5-1	TRBJ1-5	CATRDRRQPQHF
TRBV12-3/TRBV12-4	TRBJ2-5	CASSPRGQLVWETQYF
TRBV7-2	TRBJ2-1	CASSLVWFNNEQFF
TRBV5-1	TRBJ1-1	CASSLRTENTEAFF
TRBV6-5	TRBJ1-2	CASSYLRGVGGYTF
TRBV7-2	TRBJ1-2	CASRLDRAGNYGYTF
TRBV7-9	TRBJ1-4	CASSFTQGNEKLFF
TRBV7-2	TRBJ2-7	CASSLLKGERQYF
TRBV5-4	TRBJ2-5	CASSIAGTETQYF
TRBV6-6	TRBJ2-3	CASSYTQGGADTQYF
TRBV5-4	TRBJ2-7	CASSGRRVGTYEQYF
TRBV6-1	TRBJ1-2	CASGNRGPYGYTF
TRBV20-1	TRBJ1-1	CSARDWAGGPLGTEAFF
TRBV7-9	TRBJ2-1	CASSLGTGSEQFF